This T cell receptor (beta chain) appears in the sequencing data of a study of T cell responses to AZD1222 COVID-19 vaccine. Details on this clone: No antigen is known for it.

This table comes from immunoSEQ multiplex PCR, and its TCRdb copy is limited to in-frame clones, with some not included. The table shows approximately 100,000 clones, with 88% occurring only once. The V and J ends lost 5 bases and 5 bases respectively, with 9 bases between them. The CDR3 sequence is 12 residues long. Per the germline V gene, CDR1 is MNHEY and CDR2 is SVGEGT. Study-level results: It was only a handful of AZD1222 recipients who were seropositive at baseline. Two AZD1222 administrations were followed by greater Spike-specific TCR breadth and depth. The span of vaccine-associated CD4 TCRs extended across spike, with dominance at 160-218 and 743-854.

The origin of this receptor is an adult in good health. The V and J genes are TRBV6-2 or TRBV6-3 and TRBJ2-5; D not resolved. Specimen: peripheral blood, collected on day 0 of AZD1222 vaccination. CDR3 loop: CASSKTRETQYF. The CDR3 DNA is TGTGCCAGCAGTAAGACTCGGGAGACCCAGTACTTC.